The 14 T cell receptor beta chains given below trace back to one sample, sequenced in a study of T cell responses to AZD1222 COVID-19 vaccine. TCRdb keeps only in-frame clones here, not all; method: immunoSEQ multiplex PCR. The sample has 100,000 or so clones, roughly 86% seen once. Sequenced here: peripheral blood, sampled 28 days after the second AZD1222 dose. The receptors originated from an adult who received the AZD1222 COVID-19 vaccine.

The CDR3 sequence: CSAQGDVASTYEQYF. The CDR3 bases are TGCAGCGCCCAAGGGGACGTAGCGTCAACCTACGAGCAGTACTTC. This rearrangement joins TRBV29-1 to TRBJ2-7; the D gene could be TRBD1 or TRBD2 (5 bases each). This CDR3 has 15 amino acids. V was cut by 7 bases and J by 2 bases, with 21 bases left in between. CDR1 is SQVTM and CDR2 is ANQGSEA in the germline V gene.

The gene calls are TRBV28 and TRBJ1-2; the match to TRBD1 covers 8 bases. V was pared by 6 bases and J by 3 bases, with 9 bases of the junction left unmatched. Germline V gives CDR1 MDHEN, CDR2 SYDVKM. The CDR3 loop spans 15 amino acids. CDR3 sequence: CASSHDRGIDYGYTF. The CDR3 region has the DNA TGTGCCAGCAGCCATGACAGGGGAATCGACTATGGCTACACCTTC.

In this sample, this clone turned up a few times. The DNA for the CDR3 is TGCGCCAGCAGCTTGGGGCCCGGGACACTGGAAGCTTTCTTT. It is translated as CASSLGPGTLEAFF. The chain couples TRBV5-1 to TRBJ1-1; D is possibly TRBD1 (6 bases). The CDR3 is 14 residues long. Germline loops: CDR1 SGHRS, CDR2 YFSETQ. Trimming pared 0 bases from V and 8 bases from J, leaving 14 bases between.

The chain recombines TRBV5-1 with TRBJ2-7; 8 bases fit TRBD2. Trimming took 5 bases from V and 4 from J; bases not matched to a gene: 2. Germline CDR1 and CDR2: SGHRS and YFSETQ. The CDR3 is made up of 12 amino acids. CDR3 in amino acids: CASSAGGYEQYF. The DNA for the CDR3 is TGCGCCAGCAGTGCGGGGGGATACGAGCAGTACTTC.

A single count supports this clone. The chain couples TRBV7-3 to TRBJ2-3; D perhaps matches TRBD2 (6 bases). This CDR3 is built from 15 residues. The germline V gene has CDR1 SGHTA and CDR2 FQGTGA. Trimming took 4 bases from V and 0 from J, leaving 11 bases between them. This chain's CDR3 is CASSSGTGSTDTQYF. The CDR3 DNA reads TGTGCCAGCAGCTCCGGGACTGGAAGCACAGATACGCAGTATTTT.

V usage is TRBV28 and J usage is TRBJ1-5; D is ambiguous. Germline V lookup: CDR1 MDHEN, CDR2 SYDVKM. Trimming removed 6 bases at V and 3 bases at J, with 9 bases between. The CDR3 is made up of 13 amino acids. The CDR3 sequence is CASREYFNQPQHF. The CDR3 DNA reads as TGTGCCAGCAGGGAATATTTCAATCAGCCCCAGCATTTT.

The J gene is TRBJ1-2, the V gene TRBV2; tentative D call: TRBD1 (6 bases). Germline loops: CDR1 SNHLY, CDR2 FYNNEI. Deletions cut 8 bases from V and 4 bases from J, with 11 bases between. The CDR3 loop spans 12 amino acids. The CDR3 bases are TGTGCCAGCGGGAGCAGGGGCTATGGCTACACCTTC. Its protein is CASGSRGYGYTF.

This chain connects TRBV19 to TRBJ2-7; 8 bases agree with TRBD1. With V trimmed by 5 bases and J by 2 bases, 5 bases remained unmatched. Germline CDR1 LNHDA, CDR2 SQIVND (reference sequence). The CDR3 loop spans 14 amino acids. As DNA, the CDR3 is TGTGCCAGTAGTCGGGGACAGGCCCCCTACGAGCAGTACTTC. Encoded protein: CASSRGQAPYEQYF.

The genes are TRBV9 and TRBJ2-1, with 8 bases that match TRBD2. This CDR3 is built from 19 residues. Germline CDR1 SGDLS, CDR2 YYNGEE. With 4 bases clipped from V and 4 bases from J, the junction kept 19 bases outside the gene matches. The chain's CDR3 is CASSSPPGGTLVGYNEQFF. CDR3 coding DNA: TGTGCCAGCAGCTCTCCCCCGGGGGGGACTCTAGTGGGTTACAATGAGCAGTTCTTC. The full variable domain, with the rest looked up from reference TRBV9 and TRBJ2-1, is DSGVTQTPKHLITATGQRVTLRCSPRSGDLSVYWYQQSLDQGLQFLIQYYNGEERAKGNILERFSAQQFPDLHSELNLSSLELGDSALYFCASSSPPGGTLVGYNEQFFGPGTRLTVL.

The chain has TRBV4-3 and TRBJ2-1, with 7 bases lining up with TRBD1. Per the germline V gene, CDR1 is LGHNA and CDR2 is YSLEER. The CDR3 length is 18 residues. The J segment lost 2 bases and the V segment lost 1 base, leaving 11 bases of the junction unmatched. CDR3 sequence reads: CASSQAITDREPYNEQFF. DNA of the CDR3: TGCGCCAGCAGCCAAGCTATAACCGACAGGGAACCCTACAATGAGCAGTTCTTC.

The CDR3: CSARSRREQYF. For the CDR3, the DNA is TGCAGTGCTAGATCTCGCCGGGAGCAGTACTTC. The V gene is TRBV20-1, the J gene TRBJ2-7; D unresolved. The CDR3 loop spans 11 amino acids. CDR1 is DFQATT and CDR2 is SNEGSKA in the germline V gene (reference sequence). Trimming stripped 2 bases from V and 7 bases from J, with 9 bases between.

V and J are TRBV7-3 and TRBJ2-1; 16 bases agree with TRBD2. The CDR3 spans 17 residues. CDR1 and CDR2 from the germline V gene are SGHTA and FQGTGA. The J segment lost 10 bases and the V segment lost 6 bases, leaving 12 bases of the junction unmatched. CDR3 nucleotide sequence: TGTGCCAGCAGTAAGGGACTAGCGGGAGGGGCCCGAGGGGAGCAGTTCTTC. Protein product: CASSKGLAGGARGEQFF.

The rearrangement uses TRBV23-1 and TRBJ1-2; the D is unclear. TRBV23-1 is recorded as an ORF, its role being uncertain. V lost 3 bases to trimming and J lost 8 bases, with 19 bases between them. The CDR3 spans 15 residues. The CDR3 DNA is TGCGCCAGCAGTCATCACCAACACCGGACCTCGGGCTACACCTTC. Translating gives CASSHHQHRTSGYTF.

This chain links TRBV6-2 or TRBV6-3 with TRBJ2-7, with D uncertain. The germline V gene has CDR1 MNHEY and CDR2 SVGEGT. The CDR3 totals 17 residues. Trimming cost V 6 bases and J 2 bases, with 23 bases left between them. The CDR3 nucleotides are TGTGCCAGCAGCCCGCGCCCCTGGAGTACAACGGCCTACGAGCAGTACTTC. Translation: CASSPRPWSTTAYEQYF.